The 9 T cell receptor beta chains below all came from one sample that was sequenced in a study of shared clonotypes between healthy human individuals. Repertoires were generated with immunoSEQ multiplex PCR, while TCRdb's copy carries only in-frame clones and drops some. The sample includes around 2.1 million clones, nearly 97% of them seen just once. Sequenced material: naive CD4+ T cells sorted from blood. The subset here: CD45RA+ positively selected. These TCRs come from a man aged 18-30 years in good health.

The V call is TRBV4-1, the J call TRBJ2-5, with a tentative D call TRBD1 (6 bases). The CDR3 is 16 residues long. CDR1 and CDR2 (germline): MGHRA, YSYEKL. V lost 0 bases and J lost 5, with 16 bases in between. Here the CDR3 reads CASSQDVGGLWETQYF. The CDR3 DNA follows: TGCGCCAGCAGCCAAGATGTTGGGGGCCTTTGGGAGACCCAGTACTTC.

This chain connects TRBV6-5 to TRBJ2-7; TRBD2 agrees at 7 bases. The V segment lost 5 bases and the J segment 3 bases; nucleotides outside the gene matches: 4. There are 13 residues in the CDR3. Germline assignment: CDR1 MNHEY and CDR2 SVGAGI. The CDR3 reads CASSRRENYEQYF. CDR3 DNA sequence: TGTGCCAGCAGTCGGCGGGAGAACTACGAGCAGTACTTC.

The rearrangement uses TRBV28 and TRBJ2-2; 9 bases line up with TRBD2. The CDR3 totals 16 residues. Per the germline V gene, CDR1 is MDHEN and CDR2 is SYDVKM. V dropped 5 bases and J dropped 5; count of bases not matched to a gene: 9. Here the CDR3 DNA reads TGTGCCAGCAGTATCCTACCTAGCGGGGTAACCGGGGAGCTGTTTTTT. This codes for CASSILPSGVTGELFF. Filled out from reference TRBV28 and TRBJ2-2, the complete variable domain reads DVKVTQSSRYLVKRTGEKVFLECVQDMDHENMFWYRQDPGLGLRLIYFSYDVKMKEKGDIPEGYSVSREKKERFSLILESASTNQTSMYLCASSILPSGVTGELFFGEGSRLTVL.

The chain recombines TRBV11-2 with TRBJ2-2, with 13 bases identical to TRBD2. Germline values: CDR1 SGHAT, CDR2 FQNNGV. The J segment lost 2 bases and the V segment lost 5 bases, leaving 2 bases of the junction unmatched. CDR3 length equals 16 residues. In nucleotides, the CDR3 is TGTGCCAGCAGCCAGGGACTAGCGGGAAACACCGGGGAGCTGTTTTTT. Residues: CASSQGLAGNTGELFF.

This rearrangement joins TRBV2 to TRBJ2-5; D possibly corresponds to TRBD1 (6 bases). The J call may be faulty, since TRBJ2-7 better matches the DNA end. The germline V gene encodes CDR1 SNHLY and CDR2 FYNNEI. The CDR3 spans 14 residues. CDR3 DNA: TGTGCCAGCAGTGAGCAGGGGCCGACCTACGAGCAGTACTTC. It is translated as CASSEQGPTYEQYF.

The CDR3 is CASIPGPLPETQYF. The CDR3 nucleotides read TGTGCCAGCATCCCGGGCCCCCTCCCAGAGACCCAGTACTTC. The chain uses TRBV9 and TRBJ2-5, with D hard to call. Between the trimmed V and J ends, which lost 6 bases and 4 bases, there was a span of 16 bases. This CDR3 has 14 residues. The germline gives CDR1 SGDLS, CDR2 YYNGEE.

The chain couples TRBV4-2 to TRBJ1-6; a possible D gene is TRBD1 (5 bases). The CDR3 contains 16 residues. Germline V gene sequence: CDR1 LGHNA, CDR2 YNFKEQ. Trimming cost V 0 bases and J 5 bases, with 11 bases left between them. Here the CDR3 reads CASSQEGPGDNSPLHF. In DNA form, the CDR3 reads TGTGCCAGCAGCCAAGAAGGCCCGGGGGATAATTCACCCCTCCACTTT.

Note on this clone: At one of its ends the junction is not consistent with the germline gene, which may arise from a read error. The V call is TRBV28, the J call TRBJ2-7, with TRBD1 as a possible D gene (5 bases). The germline CDR1 and CDR2 sequences are MDHEN and SYDVKM. The CDR3 extends over 14 amino acids. The CDR3 nucleotides are TGTGCCAGCCGTTTAGGGGCAGGGCTGAGCGAGCAGTACTTC. Amino acids: CASRLGAGLSEQYF. The full variable domain, with the rest looked up from reference TRBV28 and TRBJ2-7, is DVKVTQSSRYLVKRTGEKVFLECVQDMDHENMFWYRQDPGLGLRLIYFSYDVKMKEKGDIPEGYSVSREKKERFSLILESASTNQTSMYLCASRLGAGLSEQYFGPGTRLTVT.

The rearrangement links TRBV28 to TRBJ2-7; D is perhaps TRBD2 (7 bases). The germline gives CDR1 MDHEN, CDR2 SYDVKM. This CDR3 spans 11 amino acids. For the CDR3, the DNA is TGTGCCAGCAGTTTGGGGGGGCCGCTTGCGGTC. Protein: CASSLGGPLAV.